Below are 24 T cell receptor beta chains sequenced from a single sample in a study of beta chain features in type 1 diabetes. All of the isolated RNA was reverse transcribed, so expressed TCRB transcripts were sequenced. The protocol was immunoSEQ multiplex PCR, while the TCRdb copy is restricted to in-frame clones and leaves out a portion. The profile shows 150,000 or so clones, about 9.1% of them singletons. Material: central memory CD4+ T cells from blood. The receptors were gathered from a woman aged 40 to 49 in good health.

This clone was seen more than once but under ten times. CDR3 bases: TGTGCCAGCAGCTTATATGGACAGGGGGCCCGGCGGGATGGCTACACCTTC. The encoded protein is CASSLYGQGARRDGYTF. This chain connects TRBV7-2 to TRBJ1-2, with 11 bases that match TRBD1. Germline V gene data show CDR1 as SGHTA and CDR2 as FQGNSA. The CDR3 loop spans 17 amino acids. V lost 2 bases to trimming and J lost 6 bases; unmatched junction nucleotides: 11.

This clone was counted only a few times. J is TRBJ2-5 and V is TRBV4-2, with 13 bases that match TRBD2. This CDR3 has 16 amino acids. Losses at the gene ends were 4 bases for V and 5 bases for J; bases not matched to a gene: 7. CDR1 is LGHNA, CDR2 YNFKEQ, per germline. CDR3 sequence reads: CASSPQGTSGVETQYF. CDR3 nucleotides: TGTGCCAGCAGCCCCCAAGGGACTAGCGGGGTGGAGACCCAGTACTTC.

The chain employs TRBV7-9 and TRBJ2-5; 7 bases align to TRBD1. CDR3 size: 14 residues. V lost 6 bases to trimming and J lost 10 bases; unmatched junction nucleotides: 14. Germline lookup yields CDR1 SEHNR and CDR2 FQNEAQ (reference sequence). The chain's CDR3 is CASSLDRVLGVQYF. In DNA, the CDR3 is TGTGCCAGCAGTCTCGACAGGGTTTTGGGGGTCCAGTACTTC.

Here the CDR3 reads CASSNRDRVEGKTQYF. The CDR3 DNA is TGTGCCAGCAGCAACCGGGACAGGGTAGAGGGAAAGACCCAGTACTTC. The chain links TRBV21-1 to TRBJ2-5; TRBD1 was called by the table and not checked on the DNA. TRBV21-1 is tagged as a pseudogene. The CDR3 spans 16 residues.

This clone has a count of ten or more. The V and J genes are TRBV7-6 and TRBJ2-1; 7 nucleotides agree with TRBD2. CDR3 length: 15 amino acids. Germline V lookup: CDR1 SGHVS, CDR2 FNYEAQ. The V segment lost 5 bases and the J segment 10 bases; nucleotides outside the gene matches: 14. The CDR3 region is CASSARLAANREQFF. DNA of the CDR3: TGTGCCAGCAGCGCGAGACTAGCTGCGAATCGAGAGCAGTTCTTC. The whole variable domain, remainder taken from reference TRBV7-6 and TRBJ2-1, is GAGVSQSPRYKVTKRGQDVALRCDPISGHVSLYWYRQALGQGPEFLTYFNYEAQQDKSGLPNDRFSAERPEGSISTLTIQRTEQRDSAMYRCASSARLAANREQFFGPGTRLTVL.

Comment on this clone: Given a much more abundant clone one base away, this may be a read error. This same CDR3 is encoded by further DNA sequences in the sample. The rearrangement joins TRBV14 to TRBJ2-7; 8 nucleotides agree with TRBD2. CDR1 and CDR2 (germline): SGHDN, FVKESK. With 4 bases clipped from V and 5 bases from J, the junction kept 4 bases outside the gene matches. The CDR3 consists of 13 residues. CDR3 sequence reads: CASSRGLADEQYF. CDR3 sequence (DNA): TGTGCCAGCAGCCGCGGACTAGCCGACGAGCAGTACTTC.

This clone appeared a few times. The chain carries TRBV4-1 and TRBJ1-4, with 9 positions matching TRBD1. V lost 4 bases and J lost 8; bases outside the gene matches: 5. In germline, CDR1 is MGHRA, CDR2 YSYEKL. This CDR3 has 14 residues. This chain's CDR3 is CASSLGQGREKLFF. CDR3 nucleotides: TGCGCCAGCAGCCTGGGACAGGGACGCGAAAAACTGTTTTTT.

This clone was seen a handful of times. The chain uses TRBV5-4 and TRBJ2-1; 8 bases fit TRBD2. V trimming: 4 bases; J trimming: 4 bases; junction bases outside the gene matches: 7. The germline CDR1 and CDR2 sequences are SGHNT and YYREEE (reference sequence). The CDR3 extends over 15 amino acids. DNA of the CDR3: TGTGCCAGCAGCCCGGGGGGGATATCATACAATGAGCAGTTCTTC. Translating gives CASSPGGISYNEQFF. The complete variable domain, with remaining parts taken from reference TRBV5-4 and TRBJ2-1, reads ETGVTQSPTHLIKTRGQQVTLRCSSQSGHNTVSWYQQALGQGPQFIFQYYREEENGRGNFPPRFSGLQFPNYSSELNVNALELDDSALYLCASSPGGISYNEQFFGPGTRLTVL.

This clone was observed a handful of times. Other nucleotide sequences from this sample produce the same CDR3. This chain joins TRBV7-6 and TRBJ2-5, with 10 bases fitting TRBD1. The V gene's germline CDR1 is SGHVS and CDR2 FNYEAQ. The CDR3 consists of 16 residues. Trimming removed 1 base from V and 5 bases from J; junction bases left unmatched: 7. As DNA, the CDR3 is TGTGCCAGCAGCTTAGTACCTGACAGGGGGCGGGAGACCCAGTACTTC. It encodes CASSLVPDRGRETQYF.

This clone was observed a handful of times. The chain is built from TRBV19 and TRBJ1-1; weak D call: TRBD1 (6 bases). The V gene's germline CDR1 is LNHDA and CDR2 SQIVND (reference sequence). CDR3 length equals 14 residues. V lost 1 base and J 5 bases, leaving 11 bases between the germline ends. The CDR3 DNA reads TGTGCCAGTAGTATAGGGACAGTAGGGACTGAAGCTTTCTTT. Residues: CASSIGTVGTEAFF.

This clone was found a few times. V and J are TRBV27 and TRBJ2-1; D might be TRBD2 (5 bases). The ends were cut back, 6 bases at V and 7 bases at J, with 16 bases in the middle. This CDR3 comprises 14 residues. Germline V gene data show CDR1 as MNHEY and CDR2 as SMNVEV (reference sequence). Written as DNA, the CDR3 is TGTGCCAGCAGCCGACCCCGGACTTTGAATGAGCAGTTCTTC. Translating it yields CASSRPRTLNEQFF.

The V gene is TRBV18, the J gene TRBJ1-6, with D tentatively TRBD1 (5 bases). The CDR3 is 16 amino acids. Trimming took 0 bases from V and 10 from J, leaving 16 bases between them. Germline V gene lookup returns CDR1 KGHSH and CDR2 LQKENI. As DNA, the CDR3 is TGTGCCAGCTCACCACCTTCCCAGGGCCCAAGCTCACCCCTCCACTTT. It is translated as CASSPPSQGPSSPLHF.

The chain combines TRBV7-8 with TRBJ2-2; 7 nucleotides line up with TRBD1. V dropped 2 bases and J dropped 1; count of bases not matched to a gene: 7. CDR3 length: 17 amino acids. Germline CDR1 and CDR2: SGHVS and FQNEAQ. The CDR3 nucleotides are TGTGCCAGCAGCTTAAGTATGCAGGGGGTGAACACCGGGGAGCTGTTTTTT. The encoded protein is CASSLSMQGVNTGELFF.

This clone was observed a handful of times. The chain links TRBV7-9 to TRBJ1-6, with D perhaps matching TRBD1 (6 bases). V lost 3 bases to trimming and J lost 8 bases, with 11 bases between them. The CDR3 is 14 residues long. The germline CDR1 and CDR2 sequences are SEHNR and FQNEAQ (reference sequence). The CDR3 is CASSFQGRDSPLHF. The CDR3 DNA reads as TGTGCCAGCAGCTTCCAGGGGCGCGATTCACCCCTCCACTTT.

The J gene is TRBJ2-5, the V gene TRBV5-1; 10 bases agree with TRBD2. The CDR3 loop spans 16 amino acids. Unmatched junction bases numbered 14, after V lost 7 bases and J lost 5 bases. Germline CDR1 SGHRS, CDR2 YFSETQ. The DNA of the CDR3 is TGCGCCAGCGGCACCTCAAACCTAGCGGGGGTGGAGACCCAGTACTTC. Translation: CASGTSNLAGVETQYF.

This clone was detected only a few times. This rearrangement joins TRBV19 to TRBJ1-1; D may be TRBD1 (5 bases). The V end lost 3 bases, the J end lost 11 bases, and 13 bases lay between the germline ends. This CDR3 is 12 amino acids long. Germline V lookup: CDR1 LNHDA, CDR2 SQIVND (reference sequence). The CDR3, as DNA: TGTGCCAGTAGTATGGAGGGGATGGCGGCTTTCTTT. Translation gives CASSMEGMAAFF.

The sample holds many counts of this clone. DNA for the CDR3: TGTGCCACCAGCAGAGATTTGGAGGGCTCACCCCTCCACTTT. This sequence encodes CATSRDLEGSPLHF. The gene calls are TRBV15 and TRBJ1-6; no firm D call. Trimming took off 0 bases at V and 10 bases at J, with 10 bases between the two ends. Germline CDR1 is LNHNV and CDR2 is YYDKDF (reference sequence). CDR3 length: 14 amino acids.

As for this clone: An end of the junction differs from the germline gene, which may be a read error. This chain joins TRBV7-2 and TRBJ2-3; 13 positions agree with TRBD2. Germline V gene lookup returns CDR1 SGHTA and CDR2 FQGNSA. There are 12 residues in the CDR3. In DNA form, the CDR3 reads TGTGCCAGCAGCTCGACCGGGACTAGCGGGATTTTT. Amino acids: CASSSTGTSGIF.

The chain uses TRBV9 and TRBJ2-7; D is perhaps TRBD2 (5 bases). The CDR3 is 12 residues long. V dropped 0 bases and J dropped 8 bases, with 9 bases sitting between them. Per germline, CDR1 SGDLS and CDR2 YYNGEE. The DNA of the CDR3 is TGTGCCAGCAGCGTAGGGAGCGGCCAGCAGTACTTC. Translating gives CASSVGSGQQYF.

This clone was recorded a few times. This chain connects TRBV5-6 to TRBJ1-2, with TRBD1 matching 8 bases. The germline V gene has CDR1 SGHDT and CDR2 YYEEEE. V shed 5 bases, J shed 5 bases, and the junction held 11 bases outside the gene matches. This CDR3 comprises 15 residues. CDR3: CASSLGTGRAYGYTF. DNA of the CDR3: TGTGCCAGCAGTCTCGGGACAGGAAGAGCTTATGGCTACACCTTC.

This clone has only a few counts. The chain is built from TRBV7-9 and TRBJ2-4; 7 bases are a match to TRBD2. The trim removed 3 bases at V and 0 bases at J, leaving 11 bases unmatched. Germline loops: CDR1 SEHNR, CDR2 FQNEAQ (reference sequence). The CDR3 length is 18 residues. The CDR3 sequence is CASSFMTSSPLAKNIQYF. The CDR3 DNA reads as TGTGCCAGCAGCTTTATGACTAGCTCCCCGCTAGCCAAAAACATTCAGTACTTC. The full variable domain, its missing parts supplied by reference TRBV7-9 and TRBJ2-4, is DTGVSQNPRHKITKRGQNVTFRCDPISEHNRLYWYRQTLGQGPEFLTYFQNEAQLEKSRLLSDRFSAERPKGSFSTLEIQRTEQGDSAMYLCASSFMTSSPLAKNIQYFGAGTRLSVL.

The sample holds a few counts of this clone. CDR3 DNA: TGTGCCAGCAGCTTAGATCCCTTAACAGATACGCAGTATTTT. Translation: CASSLDPLTDTQYF. The chain is built from TRBV11-2 and TRBJ2-3; no clear D gene. This CDR3 spans 14 amino acids. Trimming removed 0 bases from V and 3 bases from J, with 7 bases in between. Germline-derived CDR1 and CDR2 are SGHAT and FQNNGV.

This clone was counted only a few times. The chain links TRBV6-5 to TRBJ2-5; possibly TRBD2 for D (6 bases). Looked up from germline, CDR1 is MNHEY and CDR2 is SVGAGI. Trimming took 5 bases from V and 1 from J, leaving 11 bases between them. The CDR3 runs 14 residues. CDR3 DNA: TGTGCCAGCAGTAAAGGGACTTTCCAAGAGACCCAGTACTTC. Protein: CASSKGTFQETQYF.

The chain employs TRBV29-1 and TRBJ2-2; perhaps TRBD1 as D (5 bases). V was pared by 3 bases and J by 4 bases, with 9 bases between. CDR3 size: 13 residues. The germline CDR1 and CDR2 sequences are SQVTM and ANQGSEA. CDR3 sequence: CSVDTGFTGELFF. DNA of the CDR3: TGCAGCGTTGATACAGGCTTCACCGGGGAGCTGTTTTTT.